This T cell receptor (beta chain) was profiled in a study of control samples from healthy donors and cancer patients. This CDR3 has 19 amino acids. CDR1 is SGHTA and CDR2 is FQGNSA in the germline V gene. With V trimmed by 7 bases and J by 6 bases, 24 bases remained unmatched. Data came from immunoSEQ multiplex PCR; TCRdb stores just in-frame clones and leaves some out. The sample carries 60,000 to 65,000 clones, about 82% recorded once. The V gene is TRBV7-2, the J gene TRBJ2-1; 7 bases align to TRBD2. The sample consisted of blood. The TCR was taken from a man between 40 and 49 years old in good health. For the CDR3, the DNA is TGTGCCAGCAACCTTGAACCTGTTCTTGGGGCGGGAGTAACCAATGAGCAGTTCTTC. Amino acid sequence: CASNLEPVLGAGVTNEQFF.